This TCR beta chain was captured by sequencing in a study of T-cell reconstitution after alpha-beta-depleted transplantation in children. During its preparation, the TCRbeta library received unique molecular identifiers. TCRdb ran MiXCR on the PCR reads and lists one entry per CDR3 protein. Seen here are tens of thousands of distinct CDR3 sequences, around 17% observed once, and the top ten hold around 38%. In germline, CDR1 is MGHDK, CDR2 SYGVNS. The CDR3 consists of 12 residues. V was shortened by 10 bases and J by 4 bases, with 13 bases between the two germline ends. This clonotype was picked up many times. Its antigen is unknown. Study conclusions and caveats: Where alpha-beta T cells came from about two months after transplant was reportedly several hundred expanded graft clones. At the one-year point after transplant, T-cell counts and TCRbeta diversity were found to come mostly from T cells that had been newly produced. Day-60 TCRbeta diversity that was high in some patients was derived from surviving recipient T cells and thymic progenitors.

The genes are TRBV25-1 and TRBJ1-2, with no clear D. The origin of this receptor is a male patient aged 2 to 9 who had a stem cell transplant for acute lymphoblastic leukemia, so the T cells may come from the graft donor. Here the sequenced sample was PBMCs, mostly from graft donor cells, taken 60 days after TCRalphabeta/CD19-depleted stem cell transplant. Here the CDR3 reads CATYRAAYGYTF. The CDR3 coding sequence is TGTGCCACCTACCGGGCTGCCTATGGCTACACCTTC.